This is a list of T cell receptor beta chains from one sample in a study of OX40 agonist ivuxolimab in advanced cancers. TCRdb's table, derived via immunoSEQ multiplex PCR, lists solely in-frame clones and lacks some. The table lists 80,000 to 95,000 clones, approximately 90% of them singletons, with less than 1.5% in the top ten. The sequenced sample was CD4+ or CD8+ T cells sorted from blood, obtained in a trial of the OX40 agonist ivuxolimab. These receptors were collected from an adult with an advanced solid tumor such as melanoma, head and neck, liver or kidney cancer. CDR3s include the opening cysteine and the closing phenylalanine or tryptophan.

V gene	J gene	CDR3 protein
TRBV6-5	TRBJ1-2	CASSYRQATYGYTF
TRBV6-6	TRBJ2-3	CASRTLRGAGDTQYF
TRBV10-3	TRBJ1-1	CAITQGRSDGGTEAFF
TRBV28	TRBJ2-1	CASSKSGVYNEQFF
TRBV7-9	TRBJ1-5	CASSRPTDGNQPQHF
TRBV19	TRBJ2-5	CASSGQKQETQYF
TRBV4-1	TRBJ2-1	CASSPTSGTSGHNEQFF
TRBV9	TRBJ2-2	CASSAEGRAGGTGELFF
TRBV28	TRBJ1-5	CASRYTWENQPQHF
TRBV7-8	TRBJ2-2	CASSSGGGANTGELFF
TRBV6-4	TRBJ2-1	CASSDSMSGDVNEQFF
TRBV6-6	TRBJ1-5	CASSPGTGGGQPQHF
TRBV30	TRBJ1-5	CAWSTGTDNQPQHF
TRBV7-3	TRBJ1-1	CASSLRVGPNTEAFF
TRBV2	TRBJ1-2	CASSDGSYGYTF
TRBV5-6	TRBJ2-3	CASSLGGVDTQYF
TRBV13	TRBJ2-7	CASSHPGHQQYF
TRBV4-1	TRBJ2-1	CASTSGGPHNEQFF
TRBV6-5	TRBJ2-5	CASSKLAGSPETQYF
TRBV4-1	TRBJ2-7	CASSQRAEGEQYF
TRBV5-1	TRBJ2-3	CASSLRQGTDTQYF
TRBV5-1	TRBJ2-7	CASRTAFNSYEQYF
TRBV6-6	TRBJ2-7	CASIRNGGRGEQYF
TRBV10-3	TRBJ1-1	CAISSQGTEAFF
TRBV6-1	TRBJ1-5	CASRPGTVDQPQHF
TRBV4-3	TRBJ2-7	CASSQTTGGGYEQYF
TRBV5-4	TRBJ1-5	CASRLGTDSNQPQHF
TRBV21-1	TRBJ2-7	CARTQGLRREYF
TRBV7-6	TRBJ1-1	CASSLVRGPNTEAFF
TRBV30	TRBJ1-5	CAWSVEGSQPQHF
TRBV4-2	TRBJ1-1	CASSQEKANTEAFF
TRBV5-1	TRBJ2-1	CASRDYSGTSPINEQFF
TRBV11-2	TRBJ1-1	CASREGQNTEAFF
TRBV4-1	TRBJ2-1	CASSFGLAGVARNEQFF
TRBV11-2	TRBJ2-2	CASRSAPRANTGELFF
TRBV30	TRBJ1-4	CAWSKGASNEKLFF
TRBV14	TRBJ1-2	CASSQETGWNYGYTF
TRBV4-2	TRBJ1-2	CASSQEGQTLYGYTF
TRBV6-1	TRBJ1-4	CACGTEVKEKLFF
TRBV10-3	TRBJ2-5	CAISERGQGGETQYF
TRBV5-4	TRBJ2-7	CASSLVGLHEQYF
TRBV27	TRBJ1-4	CASSRDRGLKLFF
TRBV11-2	TRBJ2-7	CASSFARLGRGAAYEQYF
TRBV9	TRBJ2-5	CASSVGGTEETQYF
TRBV28	TRBJ1-2	CASIPSDRNYGYTF
TRBV7-2	TRBJ2-7	CASSWRTASYEQYF
TRBV5-1	TRBJ2-7	CASSLGPQLAGVTYEQYF
TRBV7-3	TRBJ2-7	CASSPTPGVYEQYF
TRBV28	TRBJ2-2	CASSPPFRQLYTNTGELFF
TRBV11-3	TRBJ2-1	CASSSNSLRDGEQFF